This T cell receptor beta chain was sequenced during a study of cytomegalovirus exposure and HLA in healthy donors. Assay used: immunoSEQ multiplex PCR; TCRdb lists only in-frame clones, some missing. The sample has approximately 240,000 clones; 75% to 95% are singletons. A roughly 120-subject validation cohort, separate from the roughly 680-subject first cohort, supplied the donors. Germline CDR1 reads SGHRS; CDR2 reads YFSETQ. CDR3 length: 14 amino acids. The V gene lost 6 bases and the J gene lost 5 bases, with 18 bases spanning the gap. This clone was counted a single time. The sample consisted of PBMCs. This TCR was recovered from a woman under 30 in good health and CMV-seronegative. The rearrangement joins TRBV5-1 to TRBJ2-7, with a possible D match to TRBD1 (6 bases). CDR3 loop: CASTPRAGEDEQYF. The CDR3 DNA follows: TGCGCCAGCACCCCTCGGGCAGGGGAAGACGAGCAGTACTTC.